A selection of T cell receptor beta chains follows, all from one sample in a study of T cell responses to AZD1222 COVID-19 vaccine. Assay used: immunoSEQ multiplex PCR; TCRdb lists only in-frame clones, some missing. The data show 95,000 to 150,000 clones, around 85% seen once. Specimen: peripheral blood, collected on day 0 of AZD1222 vaccination. Receptor source: an adult in good health. Each CDR3 is given with its conserved first and last residue. The D gene is left open where the match is weak. Clone size is not always given. Where it is, it says once, few, many or a class for expanded clones.

D: .; J: TRBJ1-3; size: .; V: TRBV10-2; DNA: TGCGCCAGCAGCCTCGGGACATACCCTGGAAACACCATATATTTT; CDR3: CASSLGTYPGNTIYF
D: TRBD1; J: TRBJ1-6; size: .; V: TRBV5-1; DNA: TGCGCCAGCAGCTCAACAGGGGGCGAGAATTCACCCCTCCACTTT; CDR3: CASSSTGGENSPLHF
D: TRBD1; J: TRBJ1-2; size: .; V: TRBV3-1/TRBV3-2; DNA: TGTGCCAGCAGCCCGGGACAGACCTATGGCTACACCTTC; CDR3: CASSPGQTYGYTF
D: .; J: TRBJ2-2; size: .; V: TRBV6-4; DNA: TGTGCCAGCAGCCTCGAGGGGGGGCGGGAGCTGTTTTTT; CDR3: CASSLEGGRELFF
D: TRBD2; J: TRBJ2-1; size: .; V: TRBV24-1; DNA: TGTGCCACCAGTTGGAGGACTAGTAGTAAGCTGGGTGAGCAGTTCTTC; CDR3: CATSWRTSSKLGEQFF
D: TRBD1; J: TRBJ1-1; size: once; V: TRBV7-3; DNA: TGTGCCAGCAGCCCACAGGGGGGCGAGAACACTGAAGCTTTCTTT; CDR3: CASSPQGGENTEAFF
D: .; J: TRBJ2-3; size: once; V: TRBV3-1/TRBV3-2; DNA: TGTGCCAGCAGCCAAGAGACTTCCTACACAGATACGCAGTATTTT; CDR3: CASSQETSYTDTQYF
D: .; J: TRBJ2-2; size: .; V: TRBV6-5; DNA: TGTGCCAGCAGCCTGATGGCCGGGGAGCTGTTTTTT; CDR3: CASSLMAGELFF
D: .; J: TRBJ1-1; size: .; V: TRBV28; DNA: TGTGCCAGCAGTTTAGTGGGTGGCCGGGTCCCAGCTTTCTTT; CDR3: CASSLVGGRVPAFF
D: .; J: TRBJ2-2; size: once; V: TRBV5-4; DNA: TGTGCCAGCAGCTTGTTTTTCGGCGGATCAAACACCGGGGAGCTGTTTTTT; CDR3: CASSLFFGGSNTGELFF
D: .; J: TRBJ2-7; size: .; V: TRBV20-1; DNA: TGCAGTGCTAGGGGGCAGGGCGAGCAGTACTTC; CDR3: CSARGQGEQYF
D: .; J: TRBJ2-2; size: .; V: TRBV7-9; DNA: TGTGCCAGCAGTTGGGGGCCCGGCGGGGAGCTGTTTTTT; CDR3: CASSWGPGGELFF
D: .; J: TRBJ1-5; size: once; V: TRBV30; DNA: TGTGCCTGGAGTACCCAACGGAATCAGCCCCAGCATTTT; CDR3: CAWSTQRNQPQHF
D: .; J: TRBJ1-3; size: .; V: TRBV14; DNA: TGTGCCAGCAGCCAAGTCTCGGGGGGGTACTCTGGAAACACCATATATTTT; CDR3: CASSQVSGGYSGNTIYF
D: TRBD1; J: TRBJ1-6; size: .; V: TRBV7-2; DNA: TGTGCCAGCAGCCTCGAACAGGGGAGATACTCACCCCTCCACTTT; CDR3: CASSLEQGRYSPLHF
D: TRBD2; J: TRBJ2-7; size: .; V: TRBV19; DNA: TGTGCCAGTAGTATCGGGGGGAGCTCCTACGAGCAGTACTTC; CDR3: CASSIGGSSYEQYF
D: .; J: TRBJ1-1; size: .; V: TRBV28; DNA: TGTGCCAGCAGTTTATCGGGGGGCTGGGGGACTGAAGCTTTCTTT; CDR3: CASSLSGGWGTEAFF
D: TRBD2; J: TRBJ2-5; size: .; V: TRBV18; DNA: TGTGCCAGCTCACCACCCACCGGGACTAGCGGGAGTTTCCAAGAGACCCAGTACTTC; CDR3: CASSPPTGTSGSFQETQYF
D: TRBD1; J: TRBJ2-2; size: .; V: TRBV19; DNA: TGTGCCAGTAGTCGGGTCGGGACAGGGCACACCGGGGAGCTGTTTTTT; CDR3: CASSRVGTGHTGELFF
D: TRBD2; J: TRBJ2-7; size: .; V: TRBV9; DNA: TGTGCCAGCAGCGGTAGCGGGAGGCGCGAGCAGTACTTC; CDR3: CASSGSGRREQYF
D: TRBD2; J: TRBJ2-7; size: .; V: TRBV6-6; DNA: TGTGCCAGCAGTCGAGGGGGACTAGCGGCCCCGGGCGAGCAGTACTTC; CDR3: CASSRGGLAAPGEQYF
D: .; J: TRBJ2-1; size: .; V: TRBV5-1; DNA: TGCGCCAGCAGCTTGCGACAGGCGTTCTACAATGAGCAGTTCTTC; CDR3: CASSLRQAFYNEQFF
D: TRBD1; J: TRBJ1-4; size: .; V: TRBV30; DNA: TGTGCCTGGAGAAGTTTCGGGACAGGGTTTGCGGGGAATGAAAAACTGTTTTTT; CDR3: CAWRSFGTGFAGNEKLFF
D: .; J: TRBJ2-2; size: .; V: TRBV7-3; DNA: TGTGCCAGTGGCGAGGGAAAGAACACCGGGGAGCTGTTTTTT; CDR3: CASGEGKNTGELFF
D: .; J: TRBJ1-2; size: .; V: TRBV30; DNA: TGTGCCTGCCCCGGCGGAGGGGTGTGGGCCAATGGCTACACCTTC; CDR3: CACPGGGVWANGYTF
D: TRBD1; J: TRBJ2-1; size: once; V: TRBV5-1; DNA: TGCGCCAGCAGCGGAGGACAGGGGGCCGGAAATGAGCAGTTCTTC; CDR3: CASSGGQGAGNEQFF
D: .; J: TRBJ1-2; size: .; V: TRBV19; DNA: TGTGCCAGTAGACCGCCAGGCGGTGCCTTAGGAGATGGCTACACCTTC; CDR3: CASRPPGGALGDGYTF
D: TRBD2; J: TRBJ2-7; size: .; V: TRBV5-1; DNA: TGCGCCAGCAGCCCCGATAAAAGCGGGAGAGCCCTCGAGCAGTACTTC; CDR3: CASSPDKSGRALEQYF
D: TRBD1; J: TRBJ2-5; size: .; V: TRBV11-2; DNA: TGTGCCAGCAGCCCAGGGGGCCGAGAGACCCAGTACTTC; CDR3: CASSPGGRETQYF
D: .; J: TRBJ2-7; size: .; V: TRBV15; DNA: TGTGCCACCAGCAGAGCCGAGGGGAGCTCCTACGAGCAGTACTTC; CDR3: CATSRAEGSSYEQYF
D: .; J: TRBJ1-1; size: .; V: TRBV12-3/TRBV12-4; DNA: TGTGCCAGCACCCTGGGCGAGAACACTGAAGCTTTCTTT; CDR3: CASTLGENTEAFF
D: .; J: TRBJ1-6; size: .; V: TRBV11-2; DNA: TGTGCCAGCAGCCCCCGGGACTTAGATCCTAATTCACCCCTCCACTTT; CDR3: CASSPRDLDPNSPLHF
D: .; J: TRBJ1-2; size: .; V: TRBV5-6; DNA: TGTGCCAGCAGCTTTTTTTCGAGGGTAACTAACTATGGCTACACCTTC; CDR3: CASSFFSRVTNYGYTF
D: .; J: TRBJ1-4; size: .; V: TRBV5-1; DNA: TGCGCCAGCAGCACTGGGACCCGACAAGATGAAAAACTGTTTTTT; CDR3: CASSTGTRQDEKLFF
D: .; J: TRBJ2-1; size: .; V: TRBV18; DNA: TGTGCCAGCTCACCATCTTCCCGACGACAGAACAATGAGCAGTTCTTC; CDR3: CASSPSSRRQNNEQFF
D: TRBD2; J: TRBJ2-1; size: .; V: TRBV11-2; DNA: TGTGCCAGCAGCTTAGGAGGCGGGAGGGACAATGAGCAGTTCTTC; CDR3: CASSLGGGRDNEQFF
D: .; J: TRBJ2-7; size: .; V: TRBV28; DNA: TGTGCCAGCAGTTTGGATCAGGGGCCTCCTCAGCAGTACTTC; CDR3: CASSLDQGPPQQYF
D: .; J: TRBJ1-2; size: .; V: TRBV7-9; DNA: TGTGCCAGCAGCAAAACCCTAACTGAAAACTATGGCTACACCTTC; CDR3: CASSKTLTENYGYTF
D: .; J: TRBJ1-2; size: .; V: TRBV2; DNA: TGTGCCAGCAGTGAAGAGGGTGCCCGGGACTATGGCTACACCTTC; CDR3: CASSEEGARDYGYTF
D: .; J: TRBJ2-7; size: .; V: TRBV7-2; DNA: TGTGCCAGCAGCCCAGGGGCAGGGGCGGTTAGGGCGCACGAGCAGTACTTC; CDR3: CASSPGAGAVRAHEQYF
D: TRBD1; J: TRBJ1-2; size: few; V: TRBV30; DNA: TGTGCCTGGAGCGGGGCAGGGGGCTTCTATGGCTACACCTTC; CDR3: CAWSGAGGFYGYTF
D: .; J: TRBJ2-5; size: .; V: TRBV6-5; DNA: TGTGCCAGCAATCAGGGGAAGGAGACCCAGTACTTC; CDR3: CASNQGKETQYF
D: TRBD1; J: TRBJ1-5; size: .; V: TRBV6-6; DNA: TGTGCCAGCAGTCCCATCAGGACAGGTCGACCCGAAAACTATCAGCCCCAGCATTTT; CDR3: CASSPIRTGRPENYQPQHF
D: .; J: TRBJ1-5; size: .; V: TRBV29-1; DNA: TGCAGCGTTGTGTATGGGGGTAATCAGCCCCAGCATTTT; CDR3: CSVVYGGNQPQHF
D: .; J: TRBJ1-3; size: .; V: TRBV7-8; DNA: TGTGCCAGCAGCTTTGGGGGATTCCCCCCCGGAAACACCATATATTTT; CDR3: CASSFGGFPPGNTIYF
D: TRBD1; J: TRBJ2-7; size: few; V: TRBV6-5; DNA: TGTGCCAGCAGTCAGGGGGTGGTCGAGCAGTACTTC; CDR3: CASSQGVVEQYF
D: TRBD1; J: TRBJ2-6; size: .; V: TRBV5-1; DNA: TGCGCCAGCAGCGCCGCTGACAGGGGCTCTACCTCTGGGGCCAACGTCCTGACTTTC; CDR3: CASSAADRGSTSGANVLTF
D: .; J: TRBJ2-7; size: .; V: TRBV28; DNA: TGTGCCAGCAGTTTATTACGCGGGACAGCGTCCTACGAGCAGTACTTC; CDR3: CASSLLRGTASYEQYF
D: TRBD1; J: TRBJ1-1; size: .; V: TRBV2; DNA: TGTGCCAGCAGTGAAGCTGGGCGATTTCAGGGGGTCATAGCTTTCTTT; CDR3: CASSEAGRFQGVIAFF
D: .; J: TRBJ2-7; size: .; V: TRBV5-6; DNA: TGTGCCAGCAGCATCCGAATATCCGGGCCCTACGAGCAGTACTTC; CDR3: CASSIRISGPYEQYF
D: TRBD2; J: TRBJ2-2; size: .; V: TRBV2; DNA: TGTGCCAGCAGTCCGCGACTAGCGGGAAAGAACACCGGGGAGCTGTTTTTT; CDR3: CASSPRLAGKNTGELFF
D: .; J: TRBJ2-3; size: .; V: TRBV10-3; DNA: TGTGCCATCAGTAAACAGGGCTCTGGCACAGATACGCAGTATTTT; CDR3: CAISKQGSGTDTQYF
D: .; J: TRBJ2-7; size: .; V: TRBV10-1; DNA: TGCGCCAGCAGTTTCCCGATATCCTACGAGCAGTACTTC; CDR3: CASSFPISYEQYF
D: TRBD1; J: TRBJ1-5; size: .; V: TRBV19; DNA: TGTGCCAGTTCACCGGGACAGGGAAATTTGGGAGTTCAGCCCCAGCATTTT; CDR3: CASSPGQGNLGVQPQHF
D: TRBD2; J: TRBJ2-2; size: .; V: TRBV29-1; DNA: TGCAGCGCTAGACTAGCCGACGCCGGGGAGCTGTTTTTT; CDR3: CSARLADAGELFF